This T cell receptor (beta chain) was profiled in a study of CD8 T cells in ankylosing spondylitis. This clonotype has a handful of counts. Its antigen remains unidentified. The TCR beta libraries were generated through quantitative 5'-RACE incorporating molecular barcodes. TCRdb reprocessed the 5' RACE reads via MiXCR and lists one record per CDR3 protein. Of roughly 700,000 distinct CDR3 sequences listed, roughly 19% are singletons. General observations from the study: Disease-linked clones had a CD8+ phenotype and relatively low frequency in peripheral blood. Seemingly distinctive of ankylosing spondylitis blood was a TCR beta motif formed by eight highly homologous variants. A number of the motif variants had already been described in reactive arthritis synovial fluid and blood. Reportedly, significant enrichment of disease-linked clones occurred in matched ankylosing spondylitis synovial fluid.

CDR3 length: 13 amino acids. From germline, CDR1 is LNHNV and CDR2 YYDKDF (reference sequence). The V and J ends lost 1 base and 5 bases respectively, with 6 bases between them. The TCR was taken from a male donor with ankylosing spondylitis. The J gene is TRBJ2-1, the V gene TRBV15; possible D gene TRBD1, 6 bases. The sample was blood, either unsorted or a sorted T cell fraction (not recorded which). The CDR3 is CATSRGTDNEQFF. The DNA of the CDR3 is TGTGCCACCAGCAGAGGGACAGACAATGAGCAGTTCTTC.